This is a list of T cell receptor beta chains from one sample in a study of T cell clusters in autoimmune cytopenias. From its re-call of the multiplex PCR reads, TCRdb lists each CDR3 protein once, without DNA. The sample totals about 4,900 distinct CDR3 sequences; its top ten clones hold about 55%. In addition, the sample was reused for a study of T cell repertoires in aging, cancer and after chemotherapy.

The sample comprised peripheral blood. The receptors come from a human donor with chronic lymphocytic leukemia. The donor label of this sample is uncertain. CDR3s include the opening cysteine and the closing phenylalanine or tryptophan. Fields, in order: V gene, J gene, CDR3 length, clone size, CDR3 protein. Only part of the rows carry a size: once, few, many, or a class if the clone is expanded.

TRBV7-9	TRBJ1-2	14	-	CASSPTGGRYGYTF
TRBV12-3/TRBV12-4	TRBJ2-4	14	-	CASSTRAFGNIQYF
TRBV12-3/TRBV12-4	TRBJ1-2	12	-	CASSFDSYGYTF
TRBV20-1	TRBJ2-1	19	-	CSARREFGTSGGLSNEQFF
TRBV20-1	TRBJ2-2	15	-	CSARGDRANTGELFF
TRBV7-9	TRBJ1-3	14	-	CASSRPVSGNTIYF
TRBV7-6	TRBJ1-5	13	-	CASSLDGGQPQHF
TRBV5-1	TRBJ2-1	16	-	CASSVARQGSYNEQFF
TRBV6-5	TRBJ1-1	12	-	CASSPAGGPAFF
TRBV19	TRBJ1-6	13	-	CASRGTLNSPLHF
TRBV11-2	TRBJ2-7	12	-	CASSLDGETSDF
TRBV19	TRBJ2-1	13	large	CASSISQGNEQFF
TRBV20-1	TRBJ2-3	16	-	CSARVPSRFSTDTQYF
TRBV5-6	TRBJ1-5	14	-	CASSLQGINQPQHF
TRBV27	TRBJ1-6	17	-	CASSFGARTGLNSPLHF
TRBV6-1	TRBJ2-1	17	medium-sized	CASRKLGQGSSYNEQFF
TRBV4-3	TRBJ1-4	15	-	CASSQDSGVAEKLFF
TRBV6-4	TRBJ2-3	16	-	CASSAEGQGSTDTQYF
TRBV11-2	TRBJ1-6	17	-	CASSATTGQGWSSPLHF
TRBV19	TRBJ1-5	15	medium-sized	CASRSGAGGRQPQHF
TRBV10-1	TRBJ1-1	13	-	CASSQDLNTEAFF
TRBV6-6	TRBJ1-3	15	-	CASSQGTVFGNTIYF
TRBV5-5	TRBJ1-1	15	-	CASSSHPGTGYEAFF
TRBV27	TRBJ2-5	13	medium-sized	CASSPRAGETQYF
TRBV6-1	TRBJ1-1	12	medium-sized	CASSRESTEAFF
TRBV5-1	TRBJ1-2	13	-	CASSLTGTYGYTF
TRBV20-1	TRBJ2-4	16	-	CSAIAGGDSSQNIQYF
TRBV5-4	TRBJ1-6	12	-	CASSSLNSPLHF
TRBV28	TRBJ1-1	14	-	CASSLYSLGGEAFF
TRBV6-2/TRBV6-3	TRBJ2-1	13	medium-sized	CASSYDKYNEQFF
TRBV7-9	TRBJ1-5	15	medium-sized	CASSLSGGNNQPQHF
TRBV20-1	TRBJ1-5	12	-	CSAKGPGQPQHF
TRBV11-1	TRBJ2-3	16	-	CASSARQGISTDTQYF
TRBV5-1	TRBJ1-1	16	-	CASSLAGEGVGTEAFF
TRBV6-5	TRBJ1-1	13	-	CASSGQGKTEAFF
TRBV6-5	TRBJ2-3	13	-	CASSRPGTDTQYF
TRBV15	TRBJ2-3	15	-	CATSPPGGQADTQYF
TRBV6-1	TRBJ1-6	17	-	CASSDSIWGSYNSPLHF
TRBV27	TRBJ1-2	13	-	CASGEGPYWGYTF
TRBV15	TRBJ1-2	15	-	CATSSTWGSNYGYTF
TRBV19	TRBJ1-2	15	-	CASAKLGGQDYGYTF
TRBV12-3/TRBV12-4	TRBJ1-6	15	-	CASKPASSYNSPLHF
TRBV12-3/TRBV12-4	TRBJ1-5	18	-	CASSSPGVLWRSNQPQHF
TRBV29-1	TRBJ2-2	15	medium-sized	CSVEDLDRGTGELFF
TRBV12-3/TRBV12-4	TRBJ2-4	14	-	CASSYSGTGNIQYF
TRBV11-3	TRBJ2-7	16	medium-sized	CASSLLSSGISYEQYF
TRBV5-6	TRBJ2-5	13	-	CASSLQPGETQYF
TRBV12-3/TRBV12-4	TRBJ1-5	16	-	CASSIGRSHSNQPQHF
TRBV19	TRBJ2-7	14	-	CASGPTGVSVEQYF
TRBV27	TRBJ1-1	14	medium-sized	CASSPLRRSTEAFF
TRBV6-5	TRBJ2-7	12	medium-sized	CASWGGEWGQYF
TRBV29-1	TRBJ2-5	14	medium-sized	CSVQGLRGQETQYF
TRBV27	TRBJ1-2	15	medium-sized	CASRPLDRGPYGYTF